The clone carrying this TCR beta chain was detected a few times. Its antigen is as yet unknown. Sequencing was done on patients that had shown CD8+CD57+ cell expansion by flow cytometry. These data originate in a study of CD8+CD57+ T cells in acquired aplastic anemia. Whole-study results and caveats: Patients and controls shared 25 to 30 CD8+ CDR3 sequences.

CDR3 and TCR beta VDJ profiling relied on a genomic DNA template. TCRdb processed the reads anew with MiXCR; each CDR3 protein has one entry. The sample carries 200,000 to 250,000 distinct CDR3 sequences, about half recorded once. The V gene end was trimmed by 1 base and the J gene end by 0 bases; junction bases not matched to a gene: 4. This CDR3 spans 16 amino acids. Looked up from germline, CDR1 is LGHDT and CDR2 is YNNKEL (reference sequence). This receptor was obtained from a human donor with aplastic anemia. Sequenced sample: sorted CD4+, CD8+, or CD8+CD57+ T cells (not recorded which) from PBMCs. The chain combines TRBV3-1 with TRBJ1-2; TRBD1 matches at 8 bases. The CDR3 protein is CASSQGTGQANYGYTF. The CDR3, as DNA: TGTGCCAGCAGCCAAGGGACAGGGCAAGCTAACTATGGCTACACCTTC.